This TCR beta chain was identified in a study of T cells in Graves' hyperthyroidism and ophthalmopathy. Study details: Peripheral blood was drawn at first diagnosis, prior to all treatment. Study-wide findings and caveats: It was a median 6.5 months before onset that the model predicted ophthalmopathy.

Pregnant or lactating patients were excluded, as were those with uncontrolled infection or other autoimmune disease. This clonotype appeared many times. Its target is unknown. Amplification targeted TCR beta CDR3 regions from RNA transcripts. The HTBI set primed first-round TCR CDR3 RT-PCR. TCRdb called the multiplex PCR reads again in MiXCR, with one record for every CDR3 protein. The sample includes about 210,000 distinct CDR3 sequences, roughly 17% of them seen just once. There are 17 residues in the CDR3. The V gene lost 0 bases and the J gene lost 2 bases, with 15 bases spanning the gap. Germline loops: CDR1 LGHDT, CDR2 YNNKEL (reference sequence).

Sequencing was done on a sample of blood. The sequence derives from a man aged 50-60 years with Graves' hyperthyroidism. The V and J genes are TRBV3-1 and TRBJ2-3, with unresolved D. The CDR3 is CASSQDTGRAFTDTQYF. The DNA for the CDR3 is TGTGCCAGCAGCCAAGATACCGGCAGAGCCTTCACAGATACGCAGTATTTT.